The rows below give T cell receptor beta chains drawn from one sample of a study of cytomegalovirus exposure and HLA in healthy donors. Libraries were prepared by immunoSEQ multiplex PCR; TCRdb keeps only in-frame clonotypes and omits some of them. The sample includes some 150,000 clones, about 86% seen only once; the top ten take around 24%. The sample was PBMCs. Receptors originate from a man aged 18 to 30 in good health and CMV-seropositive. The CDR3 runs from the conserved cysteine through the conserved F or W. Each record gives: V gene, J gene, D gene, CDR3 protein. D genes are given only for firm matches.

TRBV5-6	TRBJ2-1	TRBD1	CASSLGQGQYNEQFF
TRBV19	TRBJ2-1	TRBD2	CASRHSRGGFYNEQFF
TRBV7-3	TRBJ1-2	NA	CASSLTPAAGINYGYTF
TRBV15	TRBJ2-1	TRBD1	CATRGTGDEQFF
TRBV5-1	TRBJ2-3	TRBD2	CASSPRLAGDTQYF
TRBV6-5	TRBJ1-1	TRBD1	CAIGRGYGEEAEAFF
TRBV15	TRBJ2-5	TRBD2	CATSRGERRGQETQYF
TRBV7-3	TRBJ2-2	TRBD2	CASSAGTSRGRELFF
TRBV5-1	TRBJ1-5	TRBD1	CASSPTGGIGRNQPQHF
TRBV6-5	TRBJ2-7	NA	CASRPSQGRYEQYF
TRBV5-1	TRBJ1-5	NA	CASSWTGGSNQPQHF
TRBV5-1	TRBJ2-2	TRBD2	CASSPGTSGSLGTGELFF
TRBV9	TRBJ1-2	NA	CASSVESNYGYTF
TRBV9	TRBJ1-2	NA	CASSVAGEYGYTF
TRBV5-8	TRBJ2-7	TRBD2	CASSGLAGVGEQYF
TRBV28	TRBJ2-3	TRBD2	CASSSPRASGGNTQYF
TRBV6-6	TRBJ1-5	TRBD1	CASSLNRGGQPQHF
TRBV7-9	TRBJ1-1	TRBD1	CASSLAEGAQAFF
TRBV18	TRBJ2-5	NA	CASSPGTQETQYF
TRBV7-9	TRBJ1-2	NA	CASSYRLGAGYTF
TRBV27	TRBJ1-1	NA	CASIPGGGRGRPEAFF
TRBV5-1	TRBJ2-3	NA	CASSSQGSISDTQYF
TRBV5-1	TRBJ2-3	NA	CASSFSSRTDTQYF
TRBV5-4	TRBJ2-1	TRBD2	CASSLGALLAGGINEQFF
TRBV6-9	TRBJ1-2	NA	CASSYSPLTRDNYGYTF
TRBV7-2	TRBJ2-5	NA	CASSLAGARETQYF
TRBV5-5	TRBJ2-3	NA	CASSPWTSTDTQYF
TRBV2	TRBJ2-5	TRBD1	CASSVDPGQGGTQYF
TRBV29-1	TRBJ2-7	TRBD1	CSVEDGFWTGNYEQYF
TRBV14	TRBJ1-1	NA	CASSYLQVKDTEAFF
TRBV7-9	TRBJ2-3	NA	CASSGTWAPKSTDTQYF
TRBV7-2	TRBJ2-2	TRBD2	CASSLNYPGGTGELFF
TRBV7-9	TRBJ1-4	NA	CASSLGGVREKLFF